This passage covers 16 T cell receptor beta chains from one sample sequenced in a study of post-analysis software for immune sequencing data. These receptors have no identified antigens. Built from TCR beta cDNA, the libraries had unique molecular identifiers in them. TCRdb reprocessed the PCR reads with MiXCR, giving one entry per CDR3 protein. The table includes hundreds of thousands of distinct CDR3 sequences, 45% detected once. General study points: TRBV5-6, TRBV5-1 and TRBV20-1 belonged to a set of about five TRBV segments that were more frequent in patients than controls.

The specimen was blood. The receptor set was obtained from a girl aged 5-17 years with multiple sclerosis.

The V gene is TRBV7-2, the J gene TRBJ2-5, with D possibly matching TRBD2 (6 bases). The J call may not be correct, given that the DNA end is closer to TRBJ2-7. The CDR3 has 16 residues. From germline, CDR1 is SGHTA and CDR2 FQGNSA. This CDR3 reads CASSLVLGGREYEQYF. The CDR3, as DNA: TGTGCCAGCAGCTTAGTCCTGGGGGGACGGGAATACGAGCAGTACTTC.

The chain recombines TRBV10-3 with TRBJ2-4; TRBD1 agrees at 10 bases. The ends lost 2 bases at V and 13 bases at J; junction bases unmatched: 11. The CDR3 runs 15 residues. Germline V gene data show CDR1 as ENHRY and CDR2 as SYGVKD. The CDR3 here is CAISEPRQGAYEQYF. The DNA for the CDR3 is TGTGCCATCAGTGAGCCAAGACAGGGGGCATATGAGCAGTACTTC.

V gene TRBV6-2 or TRBV6-3 combines with J gene TRBJ1-5; 10 nucleotides line up with TRBD1. The CDR3 sequence is 16 residues long. V dropped 4 bases and J dropped 4; count of bases not matched to a gene: 7. Germline V lookup: CDR1 MNHEY, CDR2 SVGEGT. This chain's CDR3 is CASSSRRQGANQPQHF. DNA of the CDR3: TGTGCCAGCAGTTCCCGAAGACAGGGGGCAAATCAGCCCCAGCATTTT.

Concerning this clonotype itself: The junction and the germline gene differ at one end; a read error may be behind it. The chain employs TRBV6-2 or TRBV6-3 and TRBJ2-7; TRBD1 aligns across 8 bases. The CDR3 has 13 amino acids. CDR1 is MNHEY, CDR2 SVGEGT, per germline. This chain's CDR3 is CANSQDRAYEQYF. The CDR3 coding sequence is TGTGCCAACAGTCAGGACAGGGCCTACGAGCAGTACTTC.

The chain couples TRBV5-4 to TRBJ2-5; 7 nucleotides align to TRBD2. Germline values: CDR1 SGHNT, CDR2 YYREEE (reference sequence). This CDR3 has 14 amino acids. V was pared by 5 bases and J by 0 bases, with 4 bases of the junction left unmatched. CDR3: CASSGRGDQETQYF. The CDR3 DNA reads as TGTGCCAGCAGTGGTCGGGGGGACCAAGAGACCCAGTACTTC.

V gene TRBV2 combines with J gene TRBJ2-7; TRBD2 matches at 8 bases. CDR3 length: 13 amino acids. With 8 bases clipped from V and 4 bases from J, the junction kept 7 bases outside the gene matches. Germline CDR1 and CDR2: SNHLY and FYNNEI. CDR3 sequence reads: CASGARGRYEQYF. The CDR3 DNA sequence: TGTGCCAGCGGGGCGCGCGGGAGGTACGAGCAGTACTTC.

The sample holds a few counts of this clonotype. The junction does not match germline at one end; this may be a read error. This chain connects TRBV12-3 or TRBV12-4 to TRBJ2-1, with no clear D. This CDR3 is built from 11 residues. CDR3 sequence reads: CAISRLDEQFF. The CDR3 nucleotides read TGTGCCATCAGTAGGTTGGATGAGCAGTTCTTC.

The V gene is TRBV10-3, the J gene TRBJ2-7; no clear D gene. The CDR3 contains 13 residues. The germline V and J ends were trimmed by 6 bases and 7 bases, with 16 bases remaining between them. In germline, CDR1 is ENHRY, CDR2 SYGVKD. This chain's CDR3 is CAISPGISREQYF. CDR3 sequence (DNA): TGTGCCATCAGCCCTGGGATCAGCCGGGAGCAGTACTTC.

The V call is TRBV7-2, the J call TRBJ1-6; unclear D gene. The CDR3 totals 13 residues. Trimming stripped 3 bases from V and 7 bases from J, with 7 bases between. CDR1 is SGHTA and CDR2 is FQGNSA in the germline V gene. DNA for the CDR3: TGTGCCAGCAGCTTCCTCAGAAATTCACCCCTCCACTTT. Protein sequence: CASSFLRNSPLHF.

J is TRBJ2-7 and V is TRBV28, with a possible D match to TRBD1 (5 bases). Trimming shortened V by 7 bases and J by 2 bases, and 9 bases separated the two germline ends. The CDR3 has 12 residues. CDR1 is MDHEN, CDR2 SYDVKM, per germline. CDR3 coding DNA: TGTGCCAGCAAGGGCAGGGCCTACGAGCAGTACTTC. Translated: CASKGRAYEQYF.

This clonotype was observed a handful of times. The chain joins TRBV6-5 to TRBJ2-3, with D tentatively TRBD2 (5 bases). V was trimmed by 0 bases and J by 2 bases, leaving 12 bases between them. The CDR3 is 16 residues long. The germline V gene encodes CDR1 MNHEY and CDR2 SVGAGI. The CDR3 nucleotides are TGTGCCAGCAGTTACTCGCGAGGGTTGCCCACAGATACGCAGTATTTT. Amino acid sequence: CASSYSRGLPTDTQYF.

CDR3 nucleotide sequence: TGCAGTGCCCCAAGACAGTCGGCGGACATTCAGTACTTC. Its translation: CSAPRQSADIQYF. J is TRBJ2-4 and V is TRBV20-1, with D perhaps TRBD1 (5 bases). CDR1 and CDR2 (germline): DFQATT, SNEGSKA (reference sequence). Trimming took 6 bases from V and 8 from J, leaving 17 bases between them. The CDR3 runs 13 residues.

The chain carries TRBV10-3 and TRBJ2-1; D tentatively fits TRBD1 or TRBD2 (5 bases each). Germline V gene sequence: CDR1 ENHRY, CDR2 SYGVKD. V was pared by 10 bases and J by 7 bases, with 11 bases between. CDR3 size: 11 residues. As DNA, the CDR3 is TGTGCCACCAGAGGGGCGAATGAGCAGTTCTTC. This translates into CATRGANEQFF.

This chain links TRBV27 with TRBJ2-3; D is perhaps TRBD1 (6 bases). The V end lost 3 bases, the J end lost 0 bases, and 10 bases lay between the germline ends. CDR1 MNHEY and CDR2 SMNVEV come from the germline V gene (reference sequence). The CDR3 extends over 15 amino acids. CDR3 loop: CASSFGTISTDTQYF. In DNA, the CDR3 is TGTGCCAGCAGTTTCGGGACAATAAGCACAGATACGCAGTATTTT.

The gene calls are TRBV4-1 and TRBJ2-3; D unclear. The CDR3 has 12 amino acids. Germline CDR1 is MGHRA and CDR2 is YSYEKL. V lost 1 base and J 6 bases, leaving 5 bases between the germline ends. The CDR3 nucleotides are TGCGCCAGCAGCCAAGTCGTGGATACGCAGTATTTT. Translating it yields CASSQVVDTQYF.

The chain combines TRBV4-2 with TRBJ2-5, with 11 bases fitting TRBD1. V dropped 2 bases and J dropped 1; count of bases not matched to a gene: 3. The CDR3 is 16 amino acids. The germline V gene encodes CDR1 LGHNA and CDR2 YNFKEQ. The CDR3 DNA reads as TGTGCCAGCAGCCAATGGACAGGGGGCTCCCAAGAGACCCAGTACTTC. It translates to CASSQWTGGSQETQYF.